Below are 23 T cell receptor beta chains sequenced from a single sample in a study of cytomegalovirus exposure and HLA in healthy donors. Clones were sequenced by immunoSEQ multiplex PCR, and TCRdb holds only the in-frame ones, with some missing. The sample contains 120,000 to 150,000 clones, around 87% of which appear only once. Sequencing was performed on PBMCs. Receptors were obtained from a man aged 18-30 years in good health and CMV-seropositive.

The gene calls are TRBV7-2 and TRBJ1-2; D uncertain. The CDR3 is made up of 13 amino acids. V lost 2 bases and J lost 4, with 8 bases in between. Germline V gene lookup returns CDR1 SGHTA and CDR2 FQGNSA. CDR3 DNA sequence: TGTGCCAGCAGCTTATCCCGGGGCTATGGCTACACCTTC. As protein: CASSLSRGYGYTF.

The chain couples TRBV7-3 to TRBJ2-1; 7 nucleotides agree with TRBD2. From germline, CDR1 is SGHTA and CDR2 FQGTGA. CDR3 length equals 15 residues. V dropped 0 bases and J dropped 6; count of bases not matched to a gene: 5. Here the CDR3 DNA reads TGTGCCAGCAGCTTAACTGGACTAGATGGCAATGAGCAGTTCTTC. Translating gives CASSLTGLDGNEQFF.

The gene calls are TRBV5-6 and TRBJ1-5; D possibly corresponds to TRBD1 (6 bases). This CDR3 region has 15 residues. CDR1 is SGHDT and CDR2 is YYEEEE in the germline V gene. V was pared by 1 base and J by 4 bases, with 12 bases between. DNA of the CDR3: TGTGCCAGCAGCTTGAGGGGGACGAGTAATCAGCCCCAGCATTTT. Its protein product is CASSLRGTSNQPQHF.

The rearrangement uses TRBV30 and TRBJ2-1; 11 bases are shared with TRBD2. Germline lookup yields CDR1 GTSNPN and CDR2 SVGIG (reference sequence). The CDR3 is 15 residues long. V trimming: 3 bases; J trimming: 7 bases; junction bases outside the gene matches: 8. The CDR3: CAWSAGTSGINEQFF. In DNA, the CDR3 is TGTGCCTGGAGCGCCGGGACTAGCGGTATTAATGAGCAGTTCTTC.

This chain links TRBV6-5 with TRBJ1-1, with a tentative D call TRBD1 (5 bases). The CDR3 runs 15 residues. Germline CDR1 reads MNHEY; CDR2 reads SVGAGI. Trimming stripped 8 bases from V and 1 base from J, with 17 bases between. The CDR3 region has the DNA TGTGCCAGCTCTGGGCGGGGGTTGCGGAACACTGAAGCTTTCTTT. It encodes CASSGRGLRNTEAFF.

CDR3: CASMADRFGGAFF. CDR3 coding DNA: TGCGCCAGCATGGCGGACAGATTCGGTGGAGCTTTCTTT. This chain joins TRBV5-1 and TRBJ1-1; a weak D match, TRBD1 (6 bases). Looked up from germline, CDR1 is SGHRS and CDR2 is YFSETQ. CDR3 size: 13 residues. V gave up 6 bases and J gave up 10 bases, with 19 bases separating them.

This clone was found a few times. The chain recombines TRBV11-2 with TRBJ2-7; 7 bases are a match to TRBD1. CDR1 SGHAT and CDR2 FQNNGV come from the germline V gene. V lost 5 bases to trimming and J lost 3 bases; unmatched junction nucleotides: 10. The CDR3 runs 15 residues. The CDR3 bases are TGTGCCAGCAGCAACTCCGGGACAGCTCACTACGAGCAGTACTTC. The encoded protein is CASSNSGTAHYEQYF.

This clone was detected only once. This sequence joins TRBV6-1 and TRBJ2-7; D remains ambiguous. Germline CDR1 and CDR2: MNHNS and SASEGT. This CDR3 is 12 amino acids long. The V and J ends lost 2 bases and 3 bases respectively, with 5 bases between them. CDR3 amino acids: CASSESIYEQYF. The CDR3 DNA reads TGTGCCAGCAGTGAATCAATCTACGAGCAGTACTTC.

This clone was counted only a few times. This chain connects TRBV7-9 to TRBJ2-1; D is possibly TRBD2 (5 bases). This CDR3 has 13 amino acids. V lost 2 bases and J lost 7, with 9 bases in between. Germline lookup yields CDR1 SEHNR and CDR2 FQNEAQ (reference sequence). DNA for the CDR3: TGTGCCAGCAGCTTACCGGGGAATAATGAGCAGTTCTTC. This encodes CASSLPGNNEQFF.

V gene TRBV6-5 combines with J gene TRBJ1-1; no reliable D call. V was shortened by 8 bases and J by 3 bases, with 10 bases between the two germline ends. Germline-derived CDR1 and CDR2 are MNHEY and SVGAGI. The CDR3 covers 12 residues. The CDR3 spells CASRGVDTEAFF. Here the CDR3 DNA reads TGTGCCAGCCGCGGGGTAGACACTGAAGCTTTCTTT.

V gene TRBV7-6 combines with J gene TRBJ2-3; tentative D call: TRBD2 (6 bases). V lost 1 base, J lost 1 base, and 15 bases lay in between. CDR1 SGHVS and CDR2 FNYEAQ come from the germline V gene. This CDR3 has 17 amino acids. DNA for the CDR3: TGTGCCAGCAGCTTAGGTAGCGGTCAACCTCGCACAGATACGCAGTATTTT. Encoded protein: CASSLGSGQPRTDTQYF.

In its sample, this clone was seen a few times. This sequence joins TRBV23-1 and TRBJ1-6, with 7 bases aligning to TRBD1. TRBV23-1 is assigned to the ORF class and has an uncertain function. This CDR3 spans 17 amino acids. V was pared by 7 bases and J by 9 bases, with 18 bases of the junction left unmatched. CDR3 DNA: TGCGCCAGCATTTCGGACAGGCCACGGGAGCAGCGTTCACCCCTCCACTTT. Translated: CASISDRPREQRSPLHF.

The V gene is TRBV30, the J gene TRBJ2-3; D call uncertain. The V gene's germline CDR1 is GTSNPN and CDR2 SVGIG (reference sequence). Trimming took 4 bases from V and 4 from J, leaving 12 bases between them. This CDR3 has 13 amino acids. This CDR3 is CAWTSPGADTQYF. CDR3 sequence (DNA): TGTGCCTGGACGTCCCCGGGTGCAGATACGCAGTATTTT.

This chain links TRBV28 with TRBJ2-7; the match to TRBD1 covers 8 bases. The CDR3 spans 16 residues. Germline V gene lookup returns CDR1 MDHEN and CDR2 SYDVKM. The V gene end was trimmed by 6 bases and the J gene end by 3 bases; junction bases not matched to a gene: 13. The CDR3 DNA sequence: TGTGCCAGCAGGTCTGGGGGTAGGGACAGGCACTACGAGCAGTACTTC. Translation gives CASRSGGRDRHYEQYF.

This clone was picked up one time. The chain carries TRBV5-5 and TRBJ1-1; D gene unclear. Looked up from germline, CDR1 is SGHKS and CDR2 is YYEKEE (reference sequence). The CDR3 loop spans 13 amino acids. Between the trimmed V and J ends, which lost 3 bases and 1 base, there was a span of 7 bases. CDR3: CASSYGTNTEAFF. DNA for the CDR3: TGTGCCAGCAGCTATGGCACGAACACTGAAGCTTTCTTT.

This clone was counted a single time. The V gene is TRBV2, the J gene TRBJ2-1; 12 bases are a match to TRBD2. V shed 4 bases and J 13 bases; nucleotides not matched to a gene: 11. This CDR3 is built from 15 residues. Germline CDR1 is SNHLY and CDR2 is FYNNEI. The DNA for the CDR3 is TGTGCCAGCAGTGGTTCACTAGCGGGAGGTGCCCCCCAGTTCTTC. Its translation: CASSGSLAGGAPQFF.

J is TRBJ1-2 and V is TRBV14; 9 bases agree with TRBD1. CDR3 length equals 16 residues. V lost 3 bases to trimming and J lost 8 bases; unmatched junction nucleotides: 13. The germline V gene encodes CDR1 SGHDN and CDR2 FVKESK. CDR3 sequence (DNA): TGTGCCAGCAGCCAGAGACCGTCGGGACAGGGAGGAGGCTACACCTTC. It specifies CASSQRPSGQGGGYTF.

V gene TRBV4-2 combines with J gene TRBJ2-3; perhaps TRBD1 as D (6 bases). The CDR3 is 16 amino acids. V was pared by 2 bases and J by 1 base, with 13 bases between. Germline V gene data show CDR1 as LGHNA and CDR2 as YNFKEQ. The CDR3 reads CASSQFLGGGTDTQYF. CDR3 coding DNA: TGTGCCAGCAGCCAATTTTTAGGGGGAGGCACAGATACGCAGTATTTT.

The chain links TRBV6-5 to TRBJ1-3; a weak D match, TRBD1 (6 bases). CDR1 and CDR2 from the germline V gene are MNHEY and SVGAGI. The length of the CDR3 is 16 residues. Trimming took 2 bases from V and 0 from J, leaving 11 bases between them. DNA for the CDR3: TGTGCCAGCAGTTACGGGCGGACAGCCTCTGGAAACACCATATATTTT. Its translation is CASSYGRTASGNTIYF.

This clone was seen only a few times. The DNA of the CDR3 is TGTGCTAGTGCATCAGAGACCCAGTACTTC. Its protein product is CASASETQYF. The rearrangement joins TRBV12-5 to TRBJ2-5; no clear D. V was clipped by 7 bases and J by 4 bases, with 4 bases between them. The CDR3 extends over 10 amino acids. The germline V gene encodes CDR1 LGHNT and CDR2 FRNRAP. Full variable domain (rest looked up from reference TRBV12-5 and TRBJ2-5): DARVTQTPRHKVTEMGQEVTMRCQPILGHNTVFWYRQTMMQGLELLAYFRNRAPLDDSGMPKDRFSAEMPDATLATLKIQPSEPRDSAVYFCASASETQYFGPGTRLLVL.

The chain is built from TRBV12-5 and TRBJ1-5; D is ambiguous. Trimming removed 6 bases at V and 1 base at J, with 7 bases between. The CDR3 sequence is 13 residues long. Germline V CDR1 and CDR2: LGHNT, FRNRAP. The CDR3 DNA reads as TGTGCTAGTGGACTAGGGAGCAATCAGCCCCAGCATTTT. It is translated as CASGLGSNQPQHF. Combining the CDR3 with reference TRBV12-5 and TRBJ1-5 gives the whole variable domain DARVTQTPRHKVTEMGQEVTMRCQPILGHNTVFWYRQTMMQGLELLAYFRNRAPLDDSGMPKDRFSAEMPDATLATLKIQPSEPRDSAVYFCASGLGSNQPQHFGDGTRLSIL.

The genes are TRBV18 and TRBJ1-3, with 7 bases identical to TRBD1. Losses at the gene ends were 1 base for V and 1 base for J; bases not matched to a gene: 7. The CDR3 runs to 17 residues. The germline V gene has CDR1 KGHSH and CDR2 LQKENI. The CDR3 region is CASSPRLGGESGNTIYF. The CDR3 nucleotides read TGTGCCAGCTCACCACGACTAGGGGGCGAGTCTGGAAACACCATATATTTT.

J is TRBJ2-6 and V is TRBV22-1; the table assigns TRBD1, which was not confirmed against the DNA. TRBV22-1 is reported as a pseudogene. CDR3 length equals 16 residues. This CDR3 reads CPGSRHEQSRANVLTF. As DNA, the CDR3 is TGTCCTGGGAGTCGTCACGAACAAAGTCGGGCCAACGTCCTGACTTTC.